This T cell receptor beta chain was identified during a study of OX40 agonist ivuxolimab in advanced cancers. Study overall: Dosing consisted of intravenous ivuxolimab at 0.01 to 10 mg/kg every 2 weeks. The dose-escalation cohort was about 86% male, with a mean age of 60 years, ranging about 20 to 85. Study-level points and caveats: What antigens the expanded peripheral T cells recognized was never established. Clonal expansion among partial responders at 0.1-3.0 mg/kg ranked near the lowest.

J lost 4 bases, V lost 4 bases, and 11 bases had no gene match. In germline, CDR1 is SGHRS, CDR2 YFSETQ. The CDR3 is 16 amino acids. To note about this clone: What it binds is not known.

Data came from immunoSEQ multiplex PCR; TCRdb stores just in-frame clones and leaves some out. The table includes under 50,000 clones, 75% to 90% detected once. This sequence originates from an adult with an advanced solid tumor such as melanoma, head and neck, liver or kidney cancer. This chain uses TRBV5-1 with TRBJ2-3, with 8 bases identical to TRBD2. This specimen consisted of CD4+ or CD8+ T cells sorted from blood, obtained in a trial of the OX40 agonist ivuxolimab. The CDR3 reads CASSEDLSGAADTQYF. The CDR3 coding sequence is TGCGCCAGCAGCGAAGACCTTAGCGGGGCTGCAGATACGCAGTATTTT.